This T cell receptor (beta chain) was sequenced during a study of T cells in Graves' hyperthyroidism and ophthalmopathy. Researchers amplified the TCR beta CDR3 regions from RNA transcripts. The HTBI set primed first-round TCR CDR3 RT-PCR. TCRdb recomputed calls from the multiplex PCR reads with MiXCR, one row per CDR3 protein. The sample consists of about 250,000 distinct CDR3 sequences, approximately 20% of them appearing once. The CDR3 consists of 14 residues. V was clipped by 3 bases and J by 4 bases, with 11 bases between them. CDR1 and CDR2 from the germline V gene are SGDLS and YYNGEE. The chain couples TRBV9 to TRBJ2-1; D may be TRBD1 (6 bases). Sequencing used blood. The TCR was taken from a man aged 25 to 40 with Graves' ophthalmopathy. As DNA, the CDR3 is TGTGCCAGCAGCGACCAGACAGGTTACAATGAGCAGTTCTTC. This sequence encodes CASSDQTGYNEQFF.